One sample yielded the 29 T cell receptor beta chains listed below, sequenced in a study of shared clonotypes between healthy human individuals. Assay used: immunoSEQ multiplex PCR; TCRdb lists only in-frame clones, some missing. Of 2 million to 2.5 million clones listed, 90% to 97% are singletons. The source material was naive CD4+ T cells sorted from blood. Subset described: CD45RA+ positively selected. These TCRs come from a man between 18 and 35 years old in good health.

Concerning this clone itself: A junction end diverges from the germline sequence, so it may reflect a read error. The CDR3 DNA follows: TGTGCCAGCAGCTTAAGTTTAGCCTCTAGTCACTTC. Its translation is CASSLSLASSHF. This chain connects TRBV28 to TRBJ2-7; no reliable D call. CDR3 length equals 12 residues. Germline CDR1 MDHEN, CDR2 SYDVKM. Full variable domain (outside the CDR3, taken from reference TRBV28 and TRBJ2-7): DVKVTQSSRYLVKRTGEKVFLECVQDMDHENMFWYRQDPGLGLRLIYFSYDVKMKEKGDIPEGYSVSREKKERFSLILESASTNQTSMYLCASSLSLASSHFGPGTRLTVT.

The chain combines TRBV7-9 with TRBJ1-6, with D unclear. Per the germline V gene, CDR1 is SEHNR and CDR2 is FQNEAQ (reference sequence). V lost 6 bases, J lost 9 bases, and 21 bases lay in between. The CDR3 totals 16 residues. This chain's CDR3 is CASRPPGNLEGSPLHF. DNA for the CDR3: TGTGCCAGCAGACCCCCCGGGAATCTCGAGGGTTCACCCCTCCACTTT.

The chain has TRBV7-9 and TRBJ1-1; tentatively, D is TRBD1 (6 bases). CDR3 size: 14 residues. CDR1 and CDR2 from the germline V gene are SEHNR and FQNEAQ (reference sequence). V gave up 6 bases and J gave up 1 base, with 12 bases separating them. CDR3 in amino acids: CASRRQVQNTEAFF. The CDR3 DNA is TGTGCCAGCAGGCGACAGGTACAGAACACTGAAGCTTTCTTT.

This chain connects TRBV2 to TRBJ2-3, with 10 bases lining up with TRBD2. The CDR3 has 18 residues. The germline CDR1 and CDR2 sequences are SNHLY and FYNNEI. Trimming removed 2 bases from V and 0 bases from J; junction bases left unmatched: 8. The CDR3 loop is CASSEWGLAHQSTDTQYF. The CDR3 DNA reads as TGTGCCAGCAGTGAATGGGGACTAGCGCACCAAAGCACAGATACGCAGTATTTT.

J is TRBJ2-1 and V is TRBV7-9; D is perhaps TRBD2 (5 bases). V was pared by 5 bases and J by 0 bases, with 17 bases between. The CDR3 consists of 17 residues. The germline gives CDR1 SEHNR, CDR2 FQNEAQ (reference sequence). CDR3 nucleotides: TGTGCCAGCAGCCGGTCGTTAGAACGGGGCTCCTACAATGAGCAGTTCTTC. Its translation is CASSRSLERGSYNEQFF.

This clone was picked up one time. V and J are TRBV7-2 and TRBJ1-4; perhaps TRBD1 as D (5 bases). CDR1 SGHTA and CDR2 FQGNSA come from the germline V gene. V lost 4 bases and J lost 2, with 14 bases in between. The CDR3 sequence is 16 residues long. CDR3 sequence reads: CASSSMAGRTNEKLFF. The CDR3 nucleotides are TGTGCCAGCAGCTCAATGGCGGGACGGACTAATGAAAAACTGTTTTTT.

The chain uses TRBV11-2 and TRBJ1-1; D is possibly TRBD1 (5 bases). Trimming stripped 0 bases from V and 4 bases from J, with 9 bases between. Germline V gives CDR1 SGHAT, CDR2 FQNNGV. The CDR3 extends over 14 amino acids. CDR3 bases: TGTGCCAGCAGCTTAGATCAGGGTGGCACTGAAGCTTTCTTT. Protein: CASSLDQGGTEAFF. The whole variable domain, filled in from reference TRBV11-2 and TRBJ1-1, reads EAGVAQSPRYKIIEKRQSVAFWCNPISGHATLYWYQQILGQGPKLLIQFQNNGVVDDSQLPKDRFSAERLKGVDSTLKIQPAKLEDSAVYLCASSLDQGGTEAFFGQGTRLTVV.

This rearrangement joins TRBV2 to TRBJ2-7, with D unclear. The germline gives CDR1 SNHLY, CDR2 FYNNEI. Trimming left V 7 bases short and J 7 bases short, with 14 bases between. This CDR3 has 12 amino acids. The CDR3 bases are TGTGCCAGCAAAGACTCCTTGAGAGAGCAGTACTTC. Protein sequence: CASKDSLREQYF.

This clone showed up just a few times. The V call is TRBV28, the J call TRBJ2-7, with TRBD1 as a possible D gene (5 bases). The CDR3 consists of 14 residues. Between the trimmed V and J ends, which lost 1 base and 0 bases, there was a span of 7 bases. Germline V gene sequence: CDR1 MDHEN, CDR2 SYDVKM. CDR3 nucleotides: TGTGCCAGCAGTTTATTGACAGCCTCCTACGAGCAGTACTTC. Translating gives CASSLLTASYEQYF.

As for this clone: This specimen includes other DNA sequences encoding the same CDR3. This chain connects TRBV7-2 to TRBJ1-1; D unclear. The length of the CDR3 is 13 residues. V was cut by 4 bases and J by 1 base, with 7 bases left in between. Germline V lookup: CDR1 SGHTA, CDR2 FQGNSA. CDR3 amino acids: CASSSEENTEAFF. CDR3 nucleotides: TGTGCCAGCAGCTCCGAAGAGAACACTGAAGCTTTCTTT.

With respect to this clone: The identical CDR3 is also encoded by other nucleotide sequences in the sample. V and J are TRBV19 and TRBJ1-5; no clear D. V shed 8 bases and J shed 0 bases, with 8 bases lying between them. The CDR3 is 13 residues long. Germline CDR1 and CDR2: LNHDA and SQIVND (reference sequence). In nucleotides, the CDR3 is TGTGCCAGTTCTACAGTTAGCAATCAGCCCCAGCATTTT. Its translation: CASSTVSNQPQHF.

J is TRBJ2-7 and V is TRBV5-6; 7 bases align to TRBD1. The CDR3 has 16 residues. Germline V gene data show CDR1 as SGHDT and CDR2 as YYEEEE. The V segment lost 4 bases and the J segment 4 bases; nucleotides outside the gene matches: 14. CDR3 loop: CASSRSWGRGQYEQYF. The CDR3 DNA reads TGTGCCAGCAGCCGCAGCTGGGGCAGGGGACAGTACGAGCAGTACTTC.

Only one count was recorded for this clone. The gene calls are TRBV28 and TRBJ2-1, with TRBD2 identical over 10 bases. This CDR3 has 16 amino acids. Per germline, CDR1 MDHEN and CDR2 SYDVKM. V lost 6 bases and J lost 4; bases outside the gene matches: 9. CDR3: CASRAILSGGYNEQFF. In nucleotides, the CDR3 is TGTGCCAGCAGAGCGATACTTAGCGGGGGGTACAATGAGCAGTTCTTC.

This clone was recorded once. The DNA for the CDR3 is TGTGCCAGCAGTGAAGACAGGGCTGGGGCCAACGTCCTGACTTTC. It encodes CASSEDRAGANVLTF. This chain links TRBV6-1 with TRBJ2-6, with D perhaps matching TRBD1 (6 bases). Trimming cost V 1 base and J 2 bases, with 6 bases left between them. CDR1 is MNHNS and CDR2 is SASEGT in the germline V gene. The CDR3 covers 15 residues.

The chain couples TRBV7-3 to TRBJ2-2; the D is unclear. Germline-derived CDR1 and CDR2 are SGHTA and FQGTGA. This CDR3 is 14 amino acids long. V was cut by 5 bases and J by 0 bases, with 7 bases left in between. Here the CDR3 DNA reads TGTGCCAGCAGCCCAGCGCCGAACACCGGGGAGCTGTTTTTT. This encodes CASSPAPNTGELFF. Filled out from reference TRBV7-3 and TRBJ2-2, the complete variable domain reads GAGVSQTPSNKVTEKGKYVELRCDPISGHTALYWYRQSLGQGPEFLIYFQGTGAADDSGLPNDRFFAVRPEGSVSTLKIQRTERGDSAVYLCASSPAPNTGELFFGEGSRLTVL.

This chain's CDR3 is CASSQDRGLAGTSSVTDTQYF. In DNA, the CDR3 is TGCGCCAGCAGCCAAGATCGGGGACTAGCGGGAACCTCTTCCGTGACAGATACGCAGTATTTT. The V and J genes are TRBV4-1 and TRBJ2-3; 13 bases are shared with TRBD2. With 0 bases clipped from V and 3 bases from J, the junction kept 15 bases outside the gene matches. Germline values: CDR1 MGHRA, CDR2 YSYEKL. CDR3 length equals 21 residues.

J is TRBJ2-7 and V is TRBV11-2, with D tentatively TRBD1 (6 bases). Germline values: CDR1 SGHAT, CDR2 FQNNGV. The CDR3 has 15 residues. The V gene lost 2 bases and the J gene lost 4 bases, with 15 bases spanning the gap. The CDR3 sequence is CASSLWGQGRYEQYF. CDR3 DNA sequence: TGTGCCAGCAGCTTATGGGGGCAGGGGCGGTACGAGCAGTACTTC.

The chain joins TRBV29-1 to TRBJ2-1; perhaps TRBD2 as D (6 bases). Germline values: CDR1 SQVTM, CDR2 ANQGSEA. The CDR3 totals 14 residues. Trimming left V 7 bases short and J 2 bases short, with 15 bases between. The CDR3 nucleotides are TGCAGCGCGACTAGTGCCGGAACCTACAATGAGCAGTTCTTC. Protein: CSATSAGTYNEQFF.

This clone occurred once. The J gene is TRBJ2-7, the V gene TRBV5-4; possibly TRBD2 for D (6 bases). The CDR3 totals 16 residues. Trimming left V 3 bases short and J 1 base short, with 17 bases between. The germline CDR1 and CDR2 sequences are SGHNT and YYREEE (reference sequence). This chain's CDR3 is CASSSLASSTSYEQYF. The CDR3 bases are TGTGCCAGCAGCTCACTAGCTAGCTCCACTTCCTACGAGCAGTACTTC.

This clone was detected once. The gene calls are TRBV6-5 and TRBJ1-5; tentatively, D is TRBD1 (5 bases). The CDR3 is 15 residues long. Trimming removed 0 bases at V and 2 bases at J, with 8 bases between. The V gene's germline CDR1 is MNHEY and CDR2 SVGAGI. CDR3 DNA: TGTGCCAGCAGTTACTCACGGGGACGCAATCAGCCCCAGCATTTT. This encodes CASSYSRGRNQPQHF.

The gene calls are TRBV2 and TRBJ2-1; tentatively, D is TRBD1 (6 bases). CDR1 SNHLY and CDR2 FYNNEI come from the germline V gene. Trimming shortened V by 6 bases and J by 4 bases, and 19 bases separated the two germline ends. The length of the CDR3 is 16 residues. CDR3 DNA: TGTGCCAGCAGGGAGCTTATAACAGGGAATTACAATGAGCAGTTCTTC. Translating it yields CASRELITGNYNEQFF.

The chain carries TRBV11-2 and TRBJ2-1, with a tentative D call TRBD1 (6 bases). Germline V gives CDR1 SGHAT, CDR2 FQNNGV. Trimming took 1 base from V and 4 from J, leaving 11 bases between them. The CDR3 sequence is 15 residues long. The CDR3 here is CASSLAQGAYNEQFF. The CDR3, as DNA: TGTGCCAGCAGCTTAGCACAGGGCGCATACAATGAGCAGTTCTTC.

The CDR3 region has the DNA TGTGCCAGCCGGACCGGCCAGCTGGCCAAAAACATTCAGTACTTC. Protein: CASRTGQLAKNIQYF. The chain recombines TRBV27 with TRBJ2-4; D is uncertain. Trimming removed 8 bases from V and 1 base from J, with 15 bases in between. CDR3 size: 15 residues. The germline gives CDR1 MNHEY, CDR2 SMNVEV (reference sequence).

Concerning this clone: The sample has other DNA sequences that encode this CDR3 too. This chain connects TRBV7-2 to TRBJ2-7; D is ambiguous. Germline CDR1 reads SGHTA; CDR2 reads FQGNSA. V was trimmed by 2 bases and J by 2 bases, leaving 7 bases between them. The CDR3 totals 13 residues. The CDR3 region has the DNA TGTGCCAGCAGCTTAACGGGCGCCTACGAGCAGTACTTC. Amino acids: CASSLTGAYEQYF. The variable domain in full, with the rest retrieved from reference TRBV7-2 and TRBJ2-7, is GAGVSQSPSNKVTEKGKDVELRCDPISGHTALYWYRQSLGQGLEFLIYFQGNSAPDKSGLPSDRFSAERTGGSVSTLTIQRTQQEDSAVYLCASSLTGAYEQYFGPGTRLTVT.

The rearrangement joins TRBV2 to TRBJ2-1, with TRBD2 identical over 12 bases. Germline V CDR1 and CDR2: SNHLY, FYNNEI. After removal of 2 bases from V and 6 bases from J, the junction contained 5 bases not matched to a gene. The CDR3 is made up of 16 amino acids. The CDR3 sequence: CASSEIGLAGRNEQFF. CDR3 nucleotides: TGTGCCAGCAGTGAAATCGGACTAGCGGGGCGCAATGAGCAGTTCTTC.

V is TRBV7-9 and J is TRBJ2-4, with 8 bases identical to TRBD1. J lost 0 bases, V lost 5 bases, and 3 bases had no gene match. This CDR3 is built from 15 residues. CDR1 SEHNR and CDR2 FQNEAQ come from the germline V gene (reference sequence). The CDR3: CASSPTGVAKNIQYF. The CDR3 DNA follows: TGTGCCAGCAGCCCGACAGGGGTAGCCAAAAACATTCAGTACTTC.

This clone was seen just once. The chain joins TRBV4-1 to TRBJ2-3, with 10 nucleotides matching TRBD2. The CDR3 has 16 residues. The V gene's germline CDR1 is MGHRA and CDR2 YSYEKL. V shed 1 base, J shed 5 bases, and the junction held 6 bases outside the gene matches. The CDR3 region is CASSQVLAGLRDTQYF. Here the CDR3 DNA reads TGCGCCAGCAGCCAAGTACTAGCGGGGCTCAGAGATACGCAGTATTTT.

The gene calls are TRBV19 and TRBJ1-5; D gene ambiguous. Germline CDR1 reads LNHDA; CDR2 reads SQIVND (reference sequence). This CDR3 is 15 amino acids long. V was clipped by 6 bases and J by 2 bases, with 14 bases between them. The CDR3 here is CASRDSSGGNQPQHF. The CDR3 DNA sequence: TGTGCCAGTAGGGACTCAAGTGGGGGCAATCAGCCCCAGCATTTT.

The chain couples TRBV7-3 to TRBJ2-3, with D uncertain. Germline CDR1 is SGHTA and CDR2 is FQGTGA. This CDR3 comprises 12 residues. V lost 3 bases and J 4 bases, leaving 5 bases between the germline ends. The CDR3 DNA sequence: TGTGCCAGCAGCTTGGGCCCAGATACGCAGTATTTT. As protein: CASSLGPDTQYF. The entire variable domain, with the rest obtained from reference TRBV7-3 and TRBJ2-3, is as follows: GAGVSQTPSNKVTEKGKYVELRCDPISGHTALYWYRQSLGQGPEFLIYFQGTGAADDSGLPNDRFFAVRPEGSVSTLKIQRTERGDSAVYLCASSLGPDTQYFGPGTRLTVL.